These 3 T cell receptor beta chains were sequenced from one sample in a study of blood T cell repertoires in COVID-19. Here immunoSEQ multiplex PCR was the method, and the copy in TCRdb shows in-frame clones only, minus some. The sample includes more than 100,000 clones, about 87% of them seen just once. The sample was peripheral blood. The receptors were sampled from a woman aged 70-85 years with acute or convalescent COVID-19.

V usage is TRBV5-4 and J usage is TRBJ2-2; a weak D match, TRBD2 (6 bases). Trimming took off 4 bases at V and 6 bases at J, with 10 bases between the two ends. The CDR3 covers 13 residues. CDR1 is SGHNT, CDR2 YYREEE, per germline (reference sequence). The CDR3 DNA follows: TGTGCCAGCAGCCTTTCGGGAGCCGGGGAGCTGTTTTTT. This gives the protein CASSLSGAGELFF.

The rearrangement uses TRBV4-2 and TRBJ1-2; 9 bases fit TRBD1. Germline V CDR1 and CDR2: LGHNA, YNFKEQ. The ends lost 1 base at V and 1 base at J; junction bases unmatched: 4. The CDR3 runs 16 residues. This CDR3 is CASSQGSDRGNYGYTF. As DNA, the CDR3 is TGTGCCAGCAGCCAAGGGTCGGACAGGGGTAACTATGGCTACACCTTC.

The V and J genes are TRBV9 and TRBJ1-1; TRBD1 agrees at 9 bases. The germline CDR1 and CDR2 sequences are SGDLS and YYNGEE. The J segment lost 1 base and the V segment lost 0 bases, leaving 7 bases of the junction unmatched. The CDR3 is 17 residues long. CDR3 bases: TGTGCCAGCAGCGTAGGGGCCCCGGGACAGGGGAACACTGAAGCTTTCTTT. Translated, it gives CASSVGAPGQGNTEAFF.